These 10 T cell receptor beta chains came from one sample sequenced in a study of T cell repertoires in cytomegalovirus infection. TCRdb re-derived calls from the reads in MiXCR, one entry per CDR3 protein. The table records 250,000 or so distinct CDR3 sequences, over 8% of them present only once. The specimen was PBMCs. Receptors were obtained from a human donor in good health (CMV status not recorded). Some clones in this sample may be carry-over from other donors' samples.

This clonotype was seen repeatedly, ten times or more. The chain has TRBV7-2 and TRBJ2-7; 7 bases agree with TRBD1. V was pared by 5 bases and J by 3 bases, with 7 bases of the junction left unmatched. The CDR3 runs 14 residues. Germline CDR1 is SGHTA and CDR2 is FQGNSA. CDR3 in amino acids: CASSLGTVLYEQYF. For the CDR3, the DNA is TGTGCCAGCAGCCTCGGGACAGTTCTCTACGAGCAGTACTTC.

Many counts were recorded for this clonotype. V usage is TRBV2 and J usage is TRBJ2-1; 10 nucleotides match TRBD2. The V and J ends lost 1 base and 4 bases, in that order; junction bases with no gene match: 4. Germline V lookup: CDR1 SNHLY, CDR2 FYNNEI. The CDR3 runs 16 residues. The CDR3 sequence is CASSEDSGRIYNEQFF. In DNA form, the CDR3 reads TGTGCCAGCAGTGAAGATAGCGGGAGGATATACAATGAGCAGTTCTTC.

This clonotype was observed many times. The chain carries TRBV7-2 and TRBJ2-5; 10 positions match TRBD1. With 3 bases clipped from V and 2 bases from J, the junction kept 3 bases outside the gene matches. Germline CDR1 is SGHTA and CDR2 is FQGNSA. This CDR3 spans 15 amino acids. Here the CDR3 DNA reads TGTGCCAGCAGCTTCGGACAGGGGGGACAAGAGACCCAGTACTTC. Its protein is CASSFGQGGQETQYF.

This clonotype was seen repeatedly, ten times or more. This chain joins TRBV7-2 and TRBJ2-1, with D tentatively TRBD1 or TRBD2 (5 bases each). CDR1 is SGHTA and CDR2 is FQGNSA in the germline V gene. Trimming took 5 bases from V and 1 from J, leaving 9 bases between them. The CDR3 extends over 14 amino acids. DNA for the CDR3: TGTGCCAGCAGCGGGGACGGATCCTACAATGAGCAGTTCTTC. This codes for CASSGDGSYNEQFF.

This chain links TRBV28 with TRBJ1-6; D unresolved. The CDR3 is 16 residues long. Germline values: CDR1 MDHEN, CDR2 SYDVKM. V gave up 6 bases and J gave up 1 base, with 13 bases separating them. This chain's CDR3 is CASSKYQVSYNSPLHF. CDR3 sequence (DNA): TGTGCCAGCAGCAAATACCAGGTTTCCTATAATTCACCCCTCCACTTT.

This clonotype was counted only a few times. The chain employs TRBV20-1 and TRBJ1-1; no firm D call. The V and J ends lost 3 bases and 2 bases respectively, with 16 bases between them. The germline gives CDR1 DFQATT, CDR2 SNEGSKA (reference sequence). This CDR3 spans 15 amino acids. CDR3 sequence (DNA): TGCAGTGCTAGGAGGCTCGGGTTTTCCAACACTGAAGCTTTCTTT. Translated, it gives CSARRLGFSNTEAFF.

This clonotype was recorded at least ten times. CDR3 amino acids: CASSPPPRSDRGTTEAFF. The DNA for the CDR3 is TGTGCCAGCAGCCCTCCCCCCCGTTCCGACAGGGGGACCACTGAAGCTTTCTTT. The rearrangement joins TRBV7-2 to TRBJ1-1, with 9 nucleotides matching TRBD1. V shed 5 bases, J shed 4 bases, and the junction held 17 bases outside the gene matches. This CDR3 spans 18 amino acids. Germline V gene lookup returns CDR1 SGHTA and CDR2 FQGNSA. Using reference TRBV7-2 and TRBJ1-1 for the parts outside the CDR3, the full variable domain is GAGVSQSPSNKVTEKGKDVELRCDPISGHTALYWYRQSLGQGLEFLIYFQGNSAPDKSGLPSDRFSAERTGGSVSTLTIQRTQQEDSAVYLCASSPPPRSDRGTTEAFFGQGTRLTVV.

This clonotype has only a few counts. The genes are TRBV7-9 and TRBJ2-7, with 7 bases that match TRBD1. Germline values: CDR1 SEHNR, CDR2 FQNEAQ (reference sequence). CDR3 size: 14 residues. Trimming cost V 4 bases and J 2 bases; bases outside gene matches: 5. The CDR3 nucleotides are TGTGCCAGCAGCTCTGACGGACAGGCCTACGAGCAGTACTTC. This encodes CASSSDGQAYEQYF.

Many counts were recorded for this clonotype. V gene TRBV28 combines with J gene TRBJ1-1, with TRBD1 as a possible D gene (5 bases). Germline assignment: CDR1 MDHEN and CDR2 SYDVKM. This CDR3 has 14 residues. Trimming took off 3 bases at V and 1 base at J, with 9 bases between the two ends. The CDR3 DNA reads TGTGCCAGCAGTTTCGTGACAGAGAACACTGAAGCTTTCTTT. Translation: CASSFVTENTEAFF.

There are many counts of this clonotype. This chain joins TRBV12-3 or TRBV12-4 and TRBJ1-1; D may be TRBD1 (5 bases). V shed 4 bases and J shed 0 bases, with 21 bases lying between them. This CDR3 is built from 18 residues. The CDR3, as DNA: TGTGCCAGCAGTTACCGGACAATTATGGGGTCTATGAACACTGAAGCTTTCTTT. It codes for CASSYRTIMGSMNTEAFF.